This TCR beta chain was sequenced in a study of control samples from healthy donors and cancer patients. The table came from immunoSEQ multiplex PCR; TCRdb's copy has only in-frame clones and leaves some out. The repertoire holds approximately 160,000 clones, with about 93% as singletons. CDR1 is MDHEN and CDR2 is SYDVKM in the germline V gene. The CDR3 contains 11 residues. Between the trimmed V and J ends, which lost 6 bases and 10 bases, there was a span of 10 bases. Sample: blood. The rearrangement joins TRBV28 to TRBJ2-1; D call uncertain. This TCR was sampled from a woman between 25 and 40 years old in good health. CDR3 nucleotides: TGTGCCAGCAGCCCCGATACAGAGCAGTTCTTC. Protein product: CASSPDTEQFF.